This is a list of T cell receptor beta chains from one sample in a study of cytomegalovirus exposure and HLA in healthy donors. TCRdb's table, derived via immunoSEQ multiplex PCR, lists solely in-frame clones and lacks some. The sample lists 160,000 or so clones, around 79% occurring once. The sequenced material came from PBMCs. The receptors were gathered from a man aged 35-49 years in good health and CMV-seronegative. The CDR3 runs from the conserved cysteine through the conserved F or W. A D gene is named only where the DNA matches it firmly. Some rows mark clone size as missing; the rest say once, few, many or name a class of expanded clone.

abundance	v_gene	d_gene	j_gene	CDR3aa	CDR3nt
-	TRBV7-9	-	TRBJ2-5	CASSLRGGDRQETQYF	TGTGCCAGCAGCTTAAGGGGGGGAGACAGGCAAGAGACCCAGTACTTC
-	TRBV11-2	-	TRBJ2-1	CASSLAGGGNEQFF	TGTGCCAGCAGCTTAGCCGGGGGTGGCAATGAGCAGTTCTTC
-	TRBV6-6	-	TRBJ2-1	CASSYEGGVTEQFF	TGTGCCAGCAGTTACGAGGGGGGGGTTACTGAGCAGTTCTTC
-	TRBV5-1	-	TRBJ1-5	CASSFGGSGQPQHF	TGCGCCAGCAGCTTCGGAGGGTCGGGTCAGCCCCAGCATTTT
-	TRBV2	TRBD1	TRBJ1-5	CASSSRGVNQPQHF	TGTGCCAGCAGCTCCAGGGGGGTAAATCAGCCCCAGCATTTT
-	TRBV14	-	TRBJ2-1	CASSPSYNEQFF	TGTGCCAGCAGCCCTTCCTACAATGAGCAGTTCTTC
-	TRBV15	-	TRBJ1-5	CATSRDPSQPQHF	TGTGCCACCAGCAGAGATCCCAGTCAGCCCCAGCATTTT
-	TRBV19	TRBD1	TRBJ2-6	CASSIIGQGVSGANVLTF	TGTGCCAGTAGTATTATAGGGCAGGGGGTTTCTGGGGCCAACGTCCTGACTTTC
few	TRBV19	-	TRBJ2-1	CASSIVGNEQFF	TGTGCCAGTAGTATAGTCGGCAATGAGCAGTTCTTC
few	TRBV19	-	TRBJ2-5	CASSIDSRSQETQYF	TGTGCCAGTAGTATAGATTCGAGGTCCCAAGAGACCCAGTACTTC
-	TRBV10-3	TRBD2	TRBJ2-3	CAISESVAGGTDTQYF	TGTGCCATCAGTGAGTCGGTAGCGGGGGGGACAGATACGCAGTATTTT
-	TRBV28	-	TRBJ1-2	CAISAGVYGYTF	TGTGCCATCTCGGCAGGGGTCTATGGCTACACCTTC
-	TRBV5-4	TRBD1	TRBJ2-1	CASRPSGGTEQFF	TGTGCCAGCAGGCCCTCAGGGGGCACTGAGCAGTTCTTC
once	TRBV7-6	TRBD1	TRBJ1-3	CASKGQGGGNTIYF	TGTGCCAGCAAAGGACAGGGTGGTGGAAACACCATATATTTT
-	TRBV5-1	TRBD1	TRBJ1-1	CASTHRGGMTEAFF	TGCGCCAGCACCCACAGGGGAGGAATGACTGAAGCTTTCTTT
-	TRBV5-8	-	TRBJ2-6	CASSSDRFRSGANVLTF	TGTGCCAGCAGCAGCGACAGGTTTAGATCTGGGGCCAACGTCCTGACTTTC
-	TRBV5-1	-	TRBJ2-4	CASSSDRTKNSQYF	TGCGCCAGCAGCAGCGACAGAACCAAAAACAGTCAGTACTTC
-	TRBV5-1	-	TRBJ2-5	CASSLGVLQETQYF	TGCGCCAGCAGCTTGGGCGTCCTGCAAGAGACCCAGTACTTC